This T cell receptor (beta chain) comes out of a study of Ad26.COV2.S vaccination and SARS-CoV-2 variants. The sample's treatment: some 20 received Ad26.COV2.S at low or high dose, single or two shots; 5 received placebo; per-sample allocation not given. Sampling took place 63 days after the first vaccine or placebo injection. Per germline, CDR1 SNHLY and CDR2 FYNNEI. Deletions cut 6 bases from V and 0 bases from J, with 15 bases between. The CDR3 spans 15 residues. Profiled with immunoSEQ multiplex PCR; TCRdb holds only in-frame clones, not every one. Of about 470,000 clones listed, about 90% are singletons. The study's findings and limits: It was found that vaccine and placebo recipients had similar non-spike TCR breadth.

Turning to this clone: What it binds is not known.

The source is a person aged 18-60 years who received the Ad26.COV2.S COVID-19 vaccine or a placebo. The material sequenced was peripheral blood, taken in a trial of Ad26.COV2.S vaccine versus placebo. The V and J genes are TRBV2 and TRBJ2-7, with no clear D. CDR3 sequence reads: CASSPPDRSSYEQYF. CDR3 nucleotide sequence: TGTGCCAGCAGCCCCCCAGACCGGAGCTCCTACGAGCAGTACTTC. The full variable domain, rest sourced from reference TRBV2 and TRBJ2-7, is EPEVTQTPSHQVTQMGQEVILRCVPISNHLYFYWYRQILGQKVEFLVSFYNNEISEKSEIFDDQFSVERPDGSNFTLKIRSTKLEDSAMYFCASSPPDRSSYEQYFGPGTRLTVT.